This T cell receptor beta chain was sequenced during a study of a mutant IDH1 vaccine in newly diagnosed glioma. About the research overall: Eight vaccinations were given in weeks 1, 3, 5, 7, 11, 15, 19 and 23. Standard pretreatment was either radiotherapy, temozolomide, or, for most, radiochemotherapy with temozolomide.

Regarding this clone: Antigen specificity is unknown.

The time point: week 11, during vaccination. The study gave 300 ug of mutant IDH1 20-mer peptide per vaccine dose, with topical imiquimod. V was shortened by 5 bases and J by 10 bases, with 14 bases between the two germline ends. Germline CDR1 is SEHNR and CDR2 is FQNEAQ (reference sequence). This CDR3 comprises 12 residues. Clones were sequenced by immunoSEQ multiplex PCR, and TCRdb holds only the in-frame ones, with some missing. The data contain fewer than 70,000 clones, 89% of them seen just once; the ten biggest clones take up 1.5% to 2.5%. This TCR was recovered from a man between 35 and 55 years old with glioma. V usage is TRBV7-9 and J usage is TRBJ1-1; D is ambiguous. The sequencing used PBMCs, collected from a glioma patient whose treatment included an IDH1 peptide vaccine. CDR3: CASSREAERAFF. CDR3 nucleotide sequence: TGTGCCAGCAGCCGGGAGGCTGAACGAGCTTTCTTT. Using reference TRBV7-9 and TRBJ1-1 for the parts outside the CDR3, the full variable domain is DTGVSQNPRHKITKRGQNVTFRCDPISEHNRLYWYRQTLGQGPEFLTYFQNEAQLEKSRLLSDRFSAERPKGSFSTLEIQRTEQGDSAMYLCASSREAERAFFGQGTRLTVV.